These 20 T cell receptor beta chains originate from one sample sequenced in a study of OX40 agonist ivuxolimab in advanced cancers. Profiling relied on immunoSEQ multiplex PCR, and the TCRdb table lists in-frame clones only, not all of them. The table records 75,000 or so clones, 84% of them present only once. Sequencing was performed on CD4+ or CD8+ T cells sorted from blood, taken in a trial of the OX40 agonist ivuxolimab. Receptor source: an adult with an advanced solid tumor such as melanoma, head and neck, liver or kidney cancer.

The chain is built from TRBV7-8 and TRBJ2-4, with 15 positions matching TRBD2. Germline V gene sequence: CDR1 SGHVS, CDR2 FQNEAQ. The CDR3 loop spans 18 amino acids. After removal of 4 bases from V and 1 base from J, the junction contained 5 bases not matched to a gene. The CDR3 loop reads CASSWGLAGGDAKNIQYF. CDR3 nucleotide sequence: TGTGCCAGCAGCTGGGGACTAGCGGGAGGAGATGCCAAAAACATTCAGTACTTC.

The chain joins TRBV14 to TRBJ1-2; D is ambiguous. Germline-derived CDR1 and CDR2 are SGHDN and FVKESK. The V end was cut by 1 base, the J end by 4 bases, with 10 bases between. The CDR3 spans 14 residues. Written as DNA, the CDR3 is TGTGCCAGCAGCCAAGTGGGTCTCACCTATGGCTACACCTTC. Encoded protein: CASSQVGLTYGYTF.

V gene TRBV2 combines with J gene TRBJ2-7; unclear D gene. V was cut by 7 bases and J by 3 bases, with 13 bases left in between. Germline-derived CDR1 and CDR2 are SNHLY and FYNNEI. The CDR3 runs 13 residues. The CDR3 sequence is CASIGGLSYEQYF. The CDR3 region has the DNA TGTGCCAGCATTGGTGGCCTCAGCTACGAGCAGTACTTC. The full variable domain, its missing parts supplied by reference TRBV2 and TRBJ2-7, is EPEVTQTPSHQVTQMGQEVILRCVPISNHLYFYWYRQILGQKVEFLVSFYNNEISEKSEIFDDQFSVERPDGSNFTLKIRSTKLEDSAMYFCASIGGLSYEQYFGPGTRLTVT.

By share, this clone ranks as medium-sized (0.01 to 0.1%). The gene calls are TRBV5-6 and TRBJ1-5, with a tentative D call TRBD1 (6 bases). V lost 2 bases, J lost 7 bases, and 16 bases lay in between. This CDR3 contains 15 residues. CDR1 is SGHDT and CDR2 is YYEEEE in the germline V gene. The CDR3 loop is CASSLGGRSTQPQHF. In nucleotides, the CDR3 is TGTGCCAGCAGCTTAGGGGGGCGGTCCACGCAGCCCCAGCATTTT.

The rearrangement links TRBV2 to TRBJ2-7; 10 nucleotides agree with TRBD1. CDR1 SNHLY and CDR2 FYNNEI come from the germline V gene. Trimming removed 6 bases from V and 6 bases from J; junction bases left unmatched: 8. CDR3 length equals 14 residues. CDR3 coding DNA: TGTGCCAGCAGCTTAGGGGACAGGGGTTTCGAGCAGTACTTC. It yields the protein CASSLGDRGFEQYF.

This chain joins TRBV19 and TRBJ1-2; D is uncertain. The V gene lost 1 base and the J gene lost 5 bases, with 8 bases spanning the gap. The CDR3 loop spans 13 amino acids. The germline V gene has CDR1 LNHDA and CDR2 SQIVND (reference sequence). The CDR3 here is CASSIVGSYGYTF. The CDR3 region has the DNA TGTGCCAGTAGTATAGTGGGCAGTTATGGCTACACCTTC.

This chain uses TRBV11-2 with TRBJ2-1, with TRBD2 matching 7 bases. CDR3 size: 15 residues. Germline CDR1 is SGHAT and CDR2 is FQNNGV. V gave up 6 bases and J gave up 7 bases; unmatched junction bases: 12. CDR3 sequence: CASRPFFGRSNEQFF. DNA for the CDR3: TGTGCCAGCAGGCCCTTTTTCGGGAGGTCAAATGAGCAGTTCTTC. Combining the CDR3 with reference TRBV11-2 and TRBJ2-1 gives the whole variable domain EAGVAQSPRYKIIEKRQSVAFWCNPISGHATLYWYQQILGQGPKLLIQFQNNGVVDDSQLPKDRFSAERLKGVDSTLKIQPAKLEDSAVYLCASRPFFGRSNEQFFGPGTRLTVL.

CDR3 amino acids: CSVDAGTGVETQYF. DNA for the CDR3: TGCAGCGTTGACGCCGGGACAGGAGTGGAGACCCAGTACTTC. The chain has TRBV29-1 and TRBJ2-5; 8 bases match TRBD1. Germline V gives CDR1 SQVTM, CDR2 ANQGSEA. Trimming at V came to 3 bases and at J to 5 bases, leaving 8 bases not matched to a gene. CDR3 length: 14 amino acids.

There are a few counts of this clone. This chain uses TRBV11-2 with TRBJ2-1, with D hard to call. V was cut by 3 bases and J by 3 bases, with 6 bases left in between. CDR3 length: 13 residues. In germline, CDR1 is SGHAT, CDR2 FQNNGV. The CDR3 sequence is CASSFGSYNEQFF. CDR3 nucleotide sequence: TGTGCCAGCAGCTTCGGTAGCTACAATGAGCAGTTCTTC.

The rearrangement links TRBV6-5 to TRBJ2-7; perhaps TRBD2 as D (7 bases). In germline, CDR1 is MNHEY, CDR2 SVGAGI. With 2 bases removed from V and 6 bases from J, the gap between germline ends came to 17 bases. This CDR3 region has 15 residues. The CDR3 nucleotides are TGTGCCAGCAGTTACCTCCCTAGCGGAGGGGGCGAGCAGTACTTC. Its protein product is CASSYLPSGGGEQYF.

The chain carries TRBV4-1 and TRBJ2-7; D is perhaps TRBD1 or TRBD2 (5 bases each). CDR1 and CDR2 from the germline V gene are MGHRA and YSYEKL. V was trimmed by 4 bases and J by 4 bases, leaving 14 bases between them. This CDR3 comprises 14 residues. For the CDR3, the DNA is TGCGCCAGCAGCCGAGGGACGGATAATTACGAGCAGTACTTC. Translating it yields CASSRGTDNYEQYF.

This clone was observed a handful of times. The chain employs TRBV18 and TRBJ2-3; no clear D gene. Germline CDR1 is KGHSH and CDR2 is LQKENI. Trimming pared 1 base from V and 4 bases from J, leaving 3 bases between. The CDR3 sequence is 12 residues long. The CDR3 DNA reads TGTGCCAGCTCACCACATCCAGATACGCAGTATTTT. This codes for CASSPHPDTQYF.

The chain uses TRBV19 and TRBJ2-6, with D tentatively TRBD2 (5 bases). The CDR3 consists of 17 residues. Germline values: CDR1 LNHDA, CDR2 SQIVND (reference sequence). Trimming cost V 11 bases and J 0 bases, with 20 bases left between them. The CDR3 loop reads CASRTRVLGSGANVLTF. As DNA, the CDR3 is TGTGCCTCACGGACGAGGGTCCTGGGCTCTGGGGCCAACGTCCTGACTTTC.

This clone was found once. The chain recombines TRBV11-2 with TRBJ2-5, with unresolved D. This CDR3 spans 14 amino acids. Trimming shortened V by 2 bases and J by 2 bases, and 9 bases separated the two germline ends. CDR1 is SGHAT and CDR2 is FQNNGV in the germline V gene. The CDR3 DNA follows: TGTGCCAGCAGCTTACAACTCTCACAAGAGACCCAGTACTTC. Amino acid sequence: CASSLQLSQETQYF. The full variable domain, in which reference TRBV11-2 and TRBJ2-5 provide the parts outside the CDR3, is EAGVAQSPRYKIIEKRQSVAFWCNPISGHATLYWYQQILGQGPKLLIQFQNNGVVDDSQLPKDRFSAERLKGVDSTLKIQPAKLEDSAVYLCASSLQLSQETQYFGPGTRLLVL.

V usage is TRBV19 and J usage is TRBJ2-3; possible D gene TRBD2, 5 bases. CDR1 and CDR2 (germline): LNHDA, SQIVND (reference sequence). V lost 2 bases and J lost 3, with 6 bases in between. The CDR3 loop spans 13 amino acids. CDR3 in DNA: TGTGCCAGTAGTATAAGGACTACAGATACGCAGTATTTT. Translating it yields CASSIRTTDTQYF. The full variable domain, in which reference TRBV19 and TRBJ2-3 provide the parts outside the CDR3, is DGGITQSPKYLFRKEGQNVTLSCEQNLNHDAMYWYRQDPGQGLRLIYYSQIVNDFQKGDIAEGYSVSREKKESFPLTVTSAQKNPTAFYLCASSIRTTDTQYFGPGTRLTVL.

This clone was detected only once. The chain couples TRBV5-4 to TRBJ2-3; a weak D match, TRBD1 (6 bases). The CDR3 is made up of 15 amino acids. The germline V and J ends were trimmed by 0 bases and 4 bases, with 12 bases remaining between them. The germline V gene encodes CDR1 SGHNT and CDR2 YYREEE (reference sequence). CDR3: CASSLEQGRSDTQYF. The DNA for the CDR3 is TGTGCCAGCAGCTTGGAACAGGGACGGTCAGATACGCAGTATTTT.

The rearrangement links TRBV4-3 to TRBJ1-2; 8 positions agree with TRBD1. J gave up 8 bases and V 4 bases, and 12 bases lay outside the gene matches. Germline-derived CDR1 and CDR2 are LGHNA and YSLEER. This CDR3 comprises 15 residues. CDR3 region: CASSRSGTGYSGYTF. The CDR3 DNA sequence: TGCGCCAGCAGCCGTTCCGGGACAGGATACTCCGGCTACACCTTC.

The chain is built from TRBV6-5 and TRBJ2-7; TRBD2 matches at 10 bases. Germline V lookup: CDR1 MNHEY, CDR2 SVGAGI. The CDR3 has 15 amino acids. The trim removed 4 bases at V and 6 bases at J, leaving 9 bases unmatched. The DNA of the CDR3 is TGTGCCAGCAGTTTACGAGGACTAGCGGTTCGCGAGCAGTACTTC. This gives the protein CASSLRGLAVREQYF.

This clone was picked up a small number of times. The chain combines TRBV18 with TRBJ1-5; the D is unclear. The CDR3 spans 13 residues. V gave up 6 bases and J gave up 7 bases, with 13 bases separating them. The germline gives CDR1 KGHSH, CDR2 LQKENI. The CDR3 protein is CASSQEGIQPQHF. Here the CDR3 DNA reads TGTGCCAGCTCCCAGGAAGGCATCCAGCCCCAGCATTTT.

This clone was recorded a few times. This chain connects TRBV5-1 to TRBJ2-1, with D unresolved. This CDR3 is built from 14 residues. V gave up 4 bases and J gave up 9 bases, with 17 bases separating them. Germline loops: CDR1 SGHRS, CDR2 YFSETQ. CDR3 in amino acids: CASSLWQGSGEQFF. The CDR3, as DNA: TGCGCCAGCAGCCTATGGCAAGGATCGGGTGAGCAGTTCTTC.